A selection of T cell receptor beta chains follows, all from one sample in a study of blood T cells in healthy people across ages. TCRdb independently ran MiXCR on the 5' RACE reads; one entry per CDR3 protein. This sample has 1.5 million to 2 million distinct CDR3 sequences, with around half found just once. The sequenced material came from blood. Receptors originate from a woman aged 35 to 49 in good health. Both conserved end residues are part of each CDR3. D genes are given only for firm matches. Only part of the rows carry a size: once, few, many, or a class if the clone is expanded.

d_gene: NA
v_gene: TRBV28
abundance: NA
j_gene: TRBJ2-1
len: 15
CDR3aa: CASNPGALPYNEQFF
CDR3nt: TGTGCCAGCAACCCGGGGGCCCTACCCTACAATGAGCAGTTCTTC

d_gene: NA
v_gene: TRBV29-1
abundance: NA
j_gene: TRBJ1-1
len: 12
CDR3aa: CSVGDTGGVVFF
CDR3nt: TGCAGCGTGGGGGACACCGGGGGTGTTGTTTTCTTT

d_gene: TRBD1
v_gene: TRBV6-5
abundance: few
j_gene: TRBJ2-7
len: 15
CDR3aa: CASSISRTGNYEQYF
CDR3nt: TGTGCCAGCAGTATCAGCCGGACAGGGAACTACGAGCAGTACTTC

d_gene: TRBD2
v_gene: TRBV6-5
abundance: few
j_gene: TRBJ2-3
len: 21
CDR3aa: CASSYPRDPSGGQTSTDTQYF
CDR3nt: TGTGCCAGCAGTTACCCCCGGGACCCTAGCGGGGGACAAACTAGCACAGATACGCAGTATTTT

d_gene: TRBD1
v_gene: TRBV20-1
abundance: NA
j_gene: TRBJ1-2
len: 13
CDR3aa: CSDDSGTAHGYTF
CDR3nt: TGCAGTGACGACTCCGGGACAGCCCATGGCTACACCTTC

d_gene: TRBD2
v_gene: TRBV4-3
abundance: NA
j_gene: TRBJ2-3
len: 19
CDR3aa: CASSQESLTGTSGTDTQYF
CDR3nt: TGCGCCAGCAGCCAAGAAAGTCTGACCGGGACTAGCGGCACAGATACGCAGTATTTT

d_gene: NA
v_gene: TRBV18
abundance: NA
j_gene: TRBJ2-6
len: 17
CDR3aa: CASSPPRGGHGANVLTF
CDR3nt: TGTGCCAGCTCACCACCGCGAGGGGGGCATGGGGCCAACGTCCTGACTTTC

d_gene: NA
v_gene: TRBV7-2
abundance: few
j_gene: TRBJ2-4
len: 16
CDR3aa: CASSPSGSWAKNIQYF
CDR3nt: TGTGCCAGCAGCCCGTCGGGGTCGTGGGCCAAAAACATTCAGTACTTC

d_gene: TRBD1
v_gene: TRBV20-1
abundance: NA
j_gene: TRBJ1-2
len: 15
CDR3aa: CSARGRDRTVYGCTF
CDR3nt: TGCAGTGCTAGAGGCCGGGACAGGACCGTCTATGGCTGCACCTTC

d_gene: NA
v_gene: TRBV15
abundance: NA
j_gene: TRBJ2-7
len: 12
CDR3aa: CATSSLIDEQYF
CDR3nt: TGTGCCACCAGCAGTTTGATCGACGAGCAGTACTTC

d_gene: NA
v_gene: TRBV6-1
abundance: NA
j_gene: TRBJ2-6
len: 17
CDR3aa: CASSTGQKYSGANVLTF
CDR3nt: TGTGCCAGCAGTACAGGACAGAAATACTCTGGGGCCAACGTCCTGACTTTC

d_gene: NA
v_gene: TRBV12-3/TRBV12-4
abundance: NA
j_gene: TRBJ1-4
len: 13
CDR3aa: CASTLTTNEKLFF
CDR3nt: TGTGCCAGCACCCTTACAACTAATGAAAAACTGTTTTTT

d_gene: NA
v_gene: TRBV28
abundance: NA
j_gene: TRBJ1-2
len: 11
CDR3aa: CASSHSLRYTF
CDR3nt: TGTGCCAGCAGTCACTCTCTCCGCTACACCTTC

d_gene: NA
v_gene: TRBV7-2
abundance: once
j_gene: TRBJ1-2
len: 15
CDR3aa: CASSLGGPLFYGYTF
CDR3nt: TGTGCCAGCAGCTTGGGGGGGCCTCTATTCTATGGCTACACCTTC

d_gene: NA
v_gene: TRBV9
abundance: NA
j_gene: TRBJ1-2
len: 14
CDR3aa: CASSVGGLTIGYTF
CDR3nt: TGTGCCAGCAGCGTAGGCGGGCTAACTATTGGCTACACCTTC

d_gene: NA
v_gene: TRBV4-1
abundance: NA
j_gene: TRBJ1-1
len: 16
CDR3aa: CASRQGLTKLNTEAFF
CDR3nt: TGCGCCAGCAGACAAGGTCTCACTAAGCTGAACACTGAAGCTTTCTTT

d_gene: NA
v_gene: TRBV9
abundance: NA
j_gene: TRBJ2-1
len: 16
CDR3aa: CASSVAIRARGNEQFF
CDR3nt: TGTGCCAGCAGCGTAGCTATAAGGGCTCGTGGGAATGAGCAGTTCTTC

d_gene: TRBD2
v_gene: TRBV5-1
abundance: NA
j_gene: TRBJ2-1
len: 17
CDR3aa: CASSFGGAGGRDNEQFF
CDR3nt: TGCGCCAGCAGCTTCGGGGGAGCGGGGGGGAGAGACAATGAGCAGTTCTTC

d_gene: NA
v_gene: TRBV2
abundance: few
j_gene: TRBJ2-7
len: 14
CDR3aa: CASKRTLLSYEQYF
CDR3nt: TGTGCCAGCAAGCGGACACTACTCTCCTACGAGCAGTACTTC

d_gene: TRBD1
v_gene: TRBV20-1
abundance: NA
j_gene: TRBJ1-2
len: 15
CDR3aa: CSARDTGQGTYGYTF
CDR3nt: TGCAGTGCTAGAGATACAGGACAGGGGACCTATGGCTACACCTTC

d_gene: TRBD1
v_gene: TRBV7-9
abundance: few
j_gene: TRBJ2-3
len: 16
CDR3aa: CASSLLPGQGTDTQYF
CDR3nt: TGTGCCAGCAGCTTGTTGCCGGGACAGGGCACAGATACGCAGTATTTT

d_gene: NA
v_gene: TRBV9
abundance: NA
j_gene: TRBJ2-1
len: 13
CDR3aa: CASSVEGSNEQFF
CDR3nt: TGTGCCAGCAGCGTAGAGGGAAGCAATGAGCAGTTCTTC

d_gene: TRBD1
v_gene: TRBV5-1
abundance: NA
j_gene: TRBJ2-7
len: 16
CDR3aa: CASSRSRTGGSCEQYF
CDR3nt: TGCGCCAGCAGCCGAAGCAGGACAGGGGGCTCCTGCGAGCAGTACTTC

d_gene: NA
v_gene: TRBV4-3
abundance: NA
j_gene: TRBJ2-3
len: 15
CDR3aa: CASSQDYGGGDTQYF
CDR3nt: TGCGCCAGCAGCCAAGATTACGGGGGAGGAGATACGCAGTATTTT

d_gene: TRBD1
v_gene: TRBV7-2
abundance: NA
j_gene: TRBJ2-5
len: 15
CDR3aa: CASSLGGTGGGEQYF
CDR3nt: TGTGCCAGCAGCTTAGGAGGGACAGGGGGCGGTGAGCAGTACTTC

d_gene: TRBD2
v_gene: TRBV7-2
abundance: NA
j_gene: TRBJ2-1
len: 19
CDR3aa: CASSLETTPSGGARYEQFF
CDR3nt: TGTGCCAGCAGCTTAGAAACTACTCCTAGCGGGGGGGCCAGGTATGAGCAGTTCTTC

d_gene: NA
v_gene: TRBV6-5
abundance: few
j_gene: TRBJ2-3
len: 14
CDR3aa: CASNRDTSTDTQYF
CDR3nt: TGTGCCAGCAACCGGGACACGAGCACAGATACGCAGTATTTT

d_gene: NA
v_gene: TRBV10-3
abundance: NA
j_gene: TRBJ1-2
len: 15
CDR3aa: CAISKPSDKNYGYTF
CDR3nt: TGTGCCATCAGTAAGCCATCCGACAAAAACTATGGCTACACCTTC

d_gene: NA
v_gene: TRBV6-5
abundance: few
j_gene: TRBJ2-4
len: 17
CDR3aa: CASSYSWEAAVKNIQYF
CDR3nt: TGTGCCAGCAGTTACTCGTGGGAGGCCGCGGTCAAAAACATTCAGTACTTC

d_gene: NA
v_gene: TRBV15
abundance: NA
j_gene: TRBJ1-5
len: 14
CDR3aa: CATSSGGGNQPQHF
CDR3nt: TGTGCCACCAGCTCCGGGGGGGGTAATCAGCCCCAGCATTTT

d_gene: NA
v_gene: TRBV7-2
abundance: NA
j_gene: TRBJ2-1
len: 15
CDR3aa: CASSLVGAGSNEQFF
CDR3nt: TGTGCCAGCAGCTTAGTAGGGGCGGGTAGCAATGAGCAGTTCTTC

d_gene: NA
v_gene: TRBV15
abundance: few
j_gene: TRBJ2-4
len: 19
CDR3aa: CATSREHPAGTLAKNIQYF
CDR3nt: TGTGCCACCAGCAGAGAGCATCCGGCAGGCACTTTAGCCAAAAACATTCAGTACTTC

d_gene: NA
v_gene: TRBV12-3/TRBV12-4
abundance: NA
j_gene: TRBJ2-7
len: 13
CDR3aa: CASSRPSGYEQYF
CDR3nt: TGTGCCAGCAGCCGACCCTCTGGCTACGAGCAGTACTTC

d_gene: NA
v_gene: TRBV29-1
abundance: NA
j_gene: TRBJ1-5
len: 12
CDR3aa: CSVAGKGQPQHF
CDR3nt: TGCAGCGTCGCAGGGAAAGGCCAGCCCCAGCATTTT

d_gene: TRBD1
v_gene: TRBV4-2
abundance: NA
j_gene: TRBJ1-1
len: 15
CDR3aa: CASSQVTGKNTEAFF
CDR3nt: TGTGCCAGCAGCCAAGTGACAGGGAAGAACACTGAAGCTTTCTTT

d_gene: NA
v_gene: TRBV28
abundance: few
j_gene: TRBJ2-7
len: 15
CDR3aa: CASSLTGASNYEQYF
CDR3nt: TGTGCCAGCAGTTTAACGGGGGCCAGTAACTACGAGCAGTACTTC

d_gene: NA
v_gene: TRBV2
abundance: NA
j_gene: TRBJ1-6
len: 16
CDR3aa: CASSEPLTGWDSPLHF
CDR3nt: TGTGCCAGCAGTGAACCCCTCACGGGGTGGGATTCACCCCTCCACTTT

d_gene: TRBD1
v_gene: TRBV13
abundance: few
j_gene: TRBJ1-2
len: 13
CDR3aa: CASSARGPWGYTF
CDR3nt: TGTGCCAGCAGCGCCAGGGGGCCCTGGGGCTACACCTTC

d_gene: TRBD1
v_gene: TRBV6-5
abundance: NA
j_gene: TRBJ2-1
len: 16
CDR3aa: CASSYSPGQGAGEQFF
CDR3nt: TGTGCCAGCAGTTACTCCCCCGGGCAGGGGGCGGGGGAGCAGTTCTTC

d_gene: NA
v_gene: TRBV6-5
abundance: NA
j_gene: TRBJ2-1
len: 13
CDR3aa: CASSYSIVDEQFF
CDR3nt: TGTGCCAGCAGTTACTCGATCGTAGATGAGCAGTTCTTC

d_gene: TRBD1
v_gene: TRBV5-1
abundance: NA
j_gene: TRBJ2-3
len: 19
CDR3aa: CASSLALGTAGTSTDTQYF
CDR3nt: TGCGCCAGCAGCTTGGCCCTTGGGACAGCAGGTACTAGCACAGATACGCAGTATTTT

d_gene: TRBD2
v_gene: TRBV10-3
abundance: few
j_gene: TRBJ2-1
len: 15
CDR3aa: CASTSGGARYNEQFF
CDR3nt: TGTGCCTCGACTAGCGGGGGGGCCAGGTACAATGAGCAGTTCTTC

d_gene: NA
v_gene: TRBV2
abundance: NA
j_gene: TRBJ2-7
len: 16
CDR3aa: CASTTLIGDDNYEQYF
CDR3nt: TGTGCCAGCACCACGCTGATTGGGGATGACAACTACGAGCAGTACTTC

d_gene: NA
v_gene: TRBV4-3
abundance: NA
j_gene: TRBJ1-2
len: 14
CDR3aa: CASSQEVRSYGYTF
CDR3nt: TGCGCCAGCAGCCAAGAAGTGCGCAGCTATGGCTACACCTTC

d_gene: NA
v_gene: TRBV6-5
abundance: NA
j_gene: TRBJ1-2
len: 14
CDR3aa: CASSGSRIPYGYTF
CDR3nt: TGTGCCAGCAGTGGGTCCCGGATCCCCTATGGCTACACCTTC

d_gene: TRBD2
v_gene: TRBV28
abundance: NA
j_gene: TRBJ2-1
len: 13
CDR3aa: CASSPRLAGQQFF
CDR3nt: TGTGCCAGCAGTCCCAGGCTAGCGGGCCAGCAGTTCTTC

d_gene: TRBD2
v_gene: TRBV29-1
abundance: many
j_gene: TRBJ2-7
len: 15
CDR3aa: CSVPTSGGPANEQYF
CDR3nt: TGCAGCGTGCCGACTAGCGGGGGGCCAGCAAACGAGCAGTACTTC

d_gene: NA
v_gene: TRBV29-1
abundance: few
j_gene: TRBJ2-2
len: 13
CDR3aa: CSADTKNTGELFF
CDR3nt: TGCAGCGCCGATACAAAGAACACCGGGGAGCTGTTTTTT

d_gene: NA
v_gene: TRBV18
abundance: NA
j_gene: TRBJ2-3
len: 15
CDR3aa: CASSPQGSAPDTQYF
CDR3nt: TGTGCCAGCTCACCCCAGGGGTCGGCCCCAGATACGCAGTATTTT

d_gene: NA
v_gene: TRBV4-3
abundance: NA
j_gene: TRBJ1-1
len: 13
CDR3aa: CASSQDLGGSAFF
CDR3nt: TGCGCCAGCAGCCAAGATCTGGGTGGCAGTGCTTTCTTT